The 19 T cell receptor beta chains given below trace back to one sample, sequenced in a study of blood T cells in healthy people across ages. The second PCR ran about 6 to 11 cycles with a sample-barcoded 5' primer and J-beta primers. TCRdb re-derived calls from the 5' RACE reads in MiXCR, one entry per CDR3 protein. The sample includes more than 1,000,000 distinct CDR3 sequences, approximately 26% of them seen just once. These data also formed part of another study, on T cells of mothers and their children.

The sequencing input was blood. The receptors were gathered from a girl aged 2 to 10 in good health.

V and J are TRBV12-5 and TRBJ2-2; TRBD1 agrees at 7 bases. Germline lookup yields CDR1 LGHNT and CDR2 FRNRAP. V trimming: 6 bases; J trimming: 6 bases; junction bases outside the gene matches: 4. The CDR3 runs 13 residues. The CDR3 DNA follows: TGTGCTAGTGGGGACAGGATGTCCGGGGAGCTGTTTTTT. It translates to CASGDRMSGELFF.

The chain couples TRBV5-4 to TRBJ1-4; D possibly corresponds to TRBD1 (5 bases). Germline V lookup: CDR1 SGHNT, CDR2 YYREEE (reference sequence). The CDR3 extends over 15 amino acids. V was trimmed by 4 bases and J by 6 bases, leaving 16 bases between them. The CDR3 DNA follows: TGTGCCAGCAGCGGAAAACCGGGGACGGATGAAAAACTGTTTTTT. As protein: CASSGKPGTDEKLFF.

The chain combines TRBV5-6 with TRBJ2-7; no clear D. CDR1 is SGHDT, CDR2 YYEEEE, per germline. V was cut by 0 bases and J by 7 bases, with 11 bases left in between. This CDR3 contains 13 residues. CDR3 sequence (DNA): TGTGCCAGCAGCTTGGTGATCGGGTATGAGCAGTACTTC. Its translation is CASSLVIGYEQYF.

This clonotype was observed a handful of times. The J gene is TRBJ1-6, the V gene TRBV7-9, with 10 nucleotides matching TRBD1. The ends lost 3 bases at V and 8 bases at J; junction bases unmatched: 4. The CDR3 has 15 amino acids. Looked up from germline, CDR1 is SEHNR and CDR2 is FQNEAQ (reference sequence). In nucleotides, the CDR3 is TGTGCCAGCAGCTTTACCGGGACAGGGGATTCACCCCTCCACTTT. It codes for CASSFTGTGDSPLHF.

The rearrangement joins TRBV20-1 to TRBJ1-6; unclear D gene. Deletions cut 5 bases from V and 6 bases from J, with 14 bases between. This CDR3 comprises 14 residues. Germline V gene data show CDR1 as DFQATT and CDR2 as SNEGSKA (reference sequence). The CDR3 is CSAWDVERNSPLHF. For the CDR3, the DNA is TGCAGTGCTTGGGATGTCGAACGTAATTCACCCCTCCACTTT.

The chain uses TRBV20-1 and TRBJ2-1, with D hard to call. This CDR3 has 14 amino acids. Germline CDR1 and CDR2: DFQATT and SNEGSKA (reference sequence). V was cut by 6 bases and J by 0 bases, with 12 bases left in between. The DNA for the CDR3 is TGCAGTGCGGTATCCCTGAGCTCCTACAATGAGCAGTTCTTC. This encodes CSAVSLSSYNEQFF.

The chain couples TRBV12-3 or TRBV12-4 to TRBJ2-5, with 9 bases that match TRBD2. Trimming cost V 3 bases and J 11 bases; bases outside gene matches: 7. There are 13 residues in the CDR3. The CDR3 coding sequence is TGTGCCAGCAGTTTTAGAACTAGCGGGCGGCAGTACTTC. It translates to CASSFRTSGRQYF.

V and J are TRBV29-1 and TRBJ2-7; TRBD1 aligns across 10 bases. Germline-derived CDR1 and CDR2 are SQVTM and ANQGSEA. Trimming took 7 bases from V and 3 from J; bases not matched to a gene: 9. This CDR3 has 14 residues. The CDR3 DNA follows: TGCAGCGCTGCCGGGACAGGGGTGGTCTACGAGCAGTACTTC. This translates into CSAAGTGVVYEQYF.

The rearrangement uses TRBV10-3 and TRBJ2-3; 7 bases match TRBD2. The CDR3 sequence is 18 residues long. Germline V lookup: CDR1 ENHRY, CDR2 SYGVKD. Trimming removed 3 bases from V and 1 base from J; junction bases left unmatched: 13. CDR3 DNA sequence: TGTGCCATCAGTGATCCCCATACGGCGGGGAGGGGCACAGATACGCAGTATTTT. Translated: CAISDPHTAGRGTDTQYF.

This chain joins TRBV12-3 or TRBV12-4 and TRBJ1-1, with a tentative D call TRBD1 (5 bases). The V gene lost 6 bases and the J gene lost 4 bases, with 12 bases spanning the gap. CDR3 length: 13 residues. CDR3 amino acids: CASSPTQGTEAFF. In DNA form, the CDR3 reads TGTGCCAGCAGCCCAACCCAGGGCACTGAAGCTTTCTTT.

This clonotype was observed a few times. The chain links TRBV5-1 to TRBJ2-5; 7 bases line up with TRBD1. The J call may be incorrect, as the DNA end agrees better with TRBJ2-7. CDR3 size: 16 residues. Germline V lookup: CDR1 SGHRS, CDR2 YFSETQ. CDR3: CASSPDPGTETYEQYF. The CDR3 coding sequence is TGCGCCAGCAGCCCTGACCCCGGGACAGAGACCTACGAGCAGTACTTC.

The chain joins TRBV9 to TRBJ2-7, with TRBD1 matching over 12 bases. The junction had 9 bases not matched to a gene; V was cut back by 3 bases and J by 5 bases. Germline V gene lookup returns CDR1 SGDLS and CDR2 YYNGEE. The CDR3 runs 16 residues. Written as DNA, the CDR3 is TGTGCCAGCAGCGCAACCTTCGGGACAGGGGGCGACGAGCAGTACTTC. Its protein is CASSATFGTGGDEQYF.

The rearrangement links TRBV4-2 to TRBJ1-4; D uncertain. In germline, CDR1 is LGHNA, CDR2 YNFKEQ. This CDR3 has 13 amino acids. V was cut by 1 base and J by 8 bases, with 8 bases left in between. The chain's CDR3 is CASSQAPVEKLFF. CDR3 DNA: TGTGCCAGCAGCCAAGCCCCCGTAGAAAAACTGTTTTTT.

The sample holds a few counts of this clonotype. The chain couples TRBV6-5 to TRBJ2-5, with TRBD2 identical over 8 bases. Matching the DNA end better, TRBJ2-1 makes the J call doubtful. Germline loops: CDR1 MNHEY, CDR2 SVGAGI. The CDR3 contains 14 residues. The CDR3 here is CASKVLAGYNEQFF. The CDR3 DNA sequence: TGTGCCAGCAAGGTGCTAGCGGGCTACAATGAGCAGTTCTTC.

V usage is TRBV6-4 and J usage is TRBJ1-2, with D maybe TRBD1 (6 bases). V dropped 6 bases and J dropped 1 base, with 15 bases sitting between them. The V gene's germline CDR1 is MRHNA and CDR2 SNTAGT. The CDR3 consists of 15 residues. The CDR3 reads CASRLRDTDNYGYTF. The CDR3 nucleotides read TGTGCCAGCAGACTCCGGGACACCGATAACTATGGCTACACCTTC.

The rearrangement uses TRBV7-6 and TRBJ1-5, with a possible D match to TRBD1 (6 bases). Deletions cut 1 base from V and 5 bases from J, with 12 bases between. Per germline, CDR1 SGHVS and CDR2 FNYEAQ. The CDR3 is 15 residues long. This CDR3 is CASSLGFGGDQPQHF. The DNA of the CDR3 is TGTGCCAGCAGCTTAGGGTTCGGGGGCGATCAGCCCCAGCATTTT.

This clonotype was detected only a few times. J is TRBJ2-5 and V is TRBV7-9; 7 bases line up with TRBD1. With the DNA end fitting TRBJ2-7 better, the J assignment may be wrong. This CDR3 comprises 13 residues. Germline CDR1 is SEHNR and CDR2 is FQNEAQ (reference sequence). The CDR3 DNA reads TGTGCCAGCAGGACAGGGAGTCGTTACGAGCAGTACTTC. This gives the protein CASRTGSRYEQYF.

This chain uses TRBV3-1 with TRBJ2-7; no reliable D call. The germline CDR1 and CDR2 sequences are LGHDT and YNNKEL (reference sequence). This CDR3 contains 13 residues. With 5 bases removed from V and 2 bases from J, the gap between germline ends came to 10 bases. CDR3 DNA sequence: TGTGCCAGCAGCTGGAACAGCGCCTACGAGCAGTACTTC. Translated: CASSWNSAYEQYF.

This clonotype was seen a few times. The chain employs TRBV12-3 or TRBV12-4 and TRBJ1-5; TRBD1 might be the D (6 bases). This CDR3 is 14 amino acids long. Trimming shortened V by 7 bases and J by 3 bases, and 13 bases separated the two germline ends. CDR3 sequence (DNA): TGTGCCAGCACCCCAACAGGGATCAATCAGCCCCAGCATTTT. Protein: CASTPTGINQPQHF.